This T cell receptor (beta chain) emerged from a study of CD8+ T cells in alopecia areata. Study-wide results and caveats: Among the top 100, expanded CD8+ clones were significantly decreased by tofacitinib, as was scalp clonality. For lesional scalp, especially alopecia totalis/universalis, clonality was higher than in normal scalp. Mice showed clearer TCR sharing than patients did, a gap that was possibly HLA-related.

Treatment here: oral pan-JAK inhibitor, 5-10 mg twice daily. CD4+ and CD8+ T cells were sorted from PBMCs. The CDR3 length is 15 residues. Germline V CDR1 and CDR2: MNHNY, SVGAGI (reference sequence). With 5 bases clipped from V and 0 bases from J, the junction kept 3 bases outside the gene matches. TCR sequencing used cDNA made by reverse transcription of extracted RNA. TCRdb's table, derived via immunoSEQ multiplex PCR, lists solely in-frame clones and lacks some. Among 40,000 to 45,000 clones listed, roughly 92% were seen once. Of note for this clone: Its specificity is unknown.

The source was CD8+ T cells sorted from blood, collected at week 24, from a patient treated with tofacitinib. The chain is built from TRBV6-6 and TRBJ2-2, with 7 bases matching TRBD1. The TCR sequence derives from a human donor with alopecia areata. This chain's CDR3 is CASSLQGANTGELFF. CDR3 bases: TGTGCCAGCAGTCTCCAGGGGGCGAACACCGGGGAGCTGTTTTTT.